This T cell receptor beta chain was obtained from a study of T cell clonotyping in hematopoietic cell transplantation (TCRdb year 2021). Looking at the study overall: In the study, 135 blood samples were gathered from a few dozen consecutive transplant recipients and their related donors. Recruitment of patients ran from late 2015 to early 2017, and follow-up continued until late 2020 or until death. The paper as a whole reports these results and caveats: Only a small fraction of recipient repertoires overlapped donor repertoires, with over 97% appearing de novo at the given depth. Recipient TCR diversity fell after transplant, with pathologically expanded clonotypes rising progressively from day 30 to day 180. Broader TCR repertoire diversity after transplant was predicted by Inverse Simpson Index values from donors and from recipients before transplant. The sample size was limited, and CD4 and CD8 repertoire contributions could not be separated because cells were not sorted.

Sample time point, as interpreted from the label and publication: 100 days after allo-HCT. Recipient blood was collected about 28 days before transplant and at days 30, 100 and 180 after transplant. Nuclei Lysis Solution was used to extract genomic DNA from fresh or cryopreserved unfractionated peripheral blood mononuclear cells. As for this clone: Its recognized antigen is unknown. No base-level quality is on record; no much larger clone is a single base apart.

The immunoSEQ assay, a bias-controlled multiplex PCR using V- and J-specific primers, was used to amplify TCR beta CDR3 regions from genomic DNA. A proprietary barcode and Illumina adapter sequences were added to the CDR3 amplicons in a second PCR step. An Illumina MiSeq instrument was used for sequencing of the CDR3 libraries. Processing in the source paper ran as follows. immunoSEQ Analyzer 3.0 was used for export and quality control, with R Bioconductor and Immunarch used for downstream analyses. Only productive rearrangements in the normalized downsampled data set were used to calculate repertoire metrics. Pathologically expanded clonotypes were defined as those larger than 5 templates in the normalized cohort. Repertoire diversity was measured with the Inverse Simpson Index. CMV-specificity analyses were carried out on the non-normalized data set to capture all clonotypes. TCRdb obtained this table from immuneACCESS and retained in-frame rearrangements with V and J assigned. These tables miss some clones; where compared with another copy, unresolved V genes account for less than half of the shortfall, and the remainder is unexplained. V and J calls and clone size are given by that table; D and trimming were obtained from the DNA. This sample lists around 4,600 clones; just under 75% were detected once. Of the sample, roughly 29% falls within the top ten clones.

Including cysteine and phenylalanine, the CDR3 has 17 amino acids. The DNA shown is the 51-base CDR3, in frame from base 1. V drops 1 base and J drops 1 base, leaving 14 bases in between. Reading the germline V gene (reference sequence) gives CDR1 MNHEY and CDR2 SMNVEV. This specimen was PBMCs, taken 100 days after allogeneic stem cell transplant. The receptor's source is a female patient aged 50-59 years who had an allogeneic stem cell transplant, so the T cells may come from the graft donor. Some clones in this sample may be carry-over from other donors' samples. In this chain, TRBV27 is recombined with TRBJ1-5, with the identity of the D gene unclear. The CDR3 corresponds to CASSLYPPGGSNQPQHF. The sequenced DNA: TGTGCCAGCAGTTTATACCCTCCGGGAGGGAGCAATCAGCCCCAGCATTTT.